This T cell receptor (beta chain) was obtained from a study of blood T cell repertoires in COVID-19. Study in general: The United States, Italy and Spain were the sources of the acute and convalescent COVID-19 samples. PBMCs, B-cell-depleted T cells, or T cells provided the cDNA or gDNA that made up the material.

CDR1 is SGDLS and CDR2 is YYNGEE in the germline V gene. V gave up 4 bases and J gave up 0 bases, with 16 bases separating them. This CDR3 has 16 amino acids. Per the study methods: Amplification of reference gene primers provided the estimated nucleated cell counts. Here immunoSEQ multiplex PCR was the method, and the copy in TCRdb shows in-frame clones only, minus some. That table is the source of V, J and clone size, and D and trimming were worked out from the DNA. The repertoire holds about 210,000 clones, with about 86% as singletons. The sample was peripheral blood. This clonotype originated in a man aged 55 to 70 who had recovered from COVID-19. The chain couples TRBV9 to TRBJ2-5, with a possible D match to TRBD1 (6 bases). The CDR3 loop is CASSQWGHPYQETQYF. The CDR3 DNA reads TGTGCCAGCAGCCAGTGGGGACACCCGTACCAAGAGACCCAGTACTTC.